Here is one T cell receptor (beta chain) with its context. The antigen remains undetermined. These data are taken from a study of T cell repertoires in cytomegalovirus infection. Study summary: Both recently identified HLA-C-restricted and well-studied HLA-B-restricted CMV epitopes were used in the study. Shared public TCR beta signatures pointed to both CMV infection and a matching HLA type. Whole-study results and caveats: Of the TCR beta families, the public ones yielded a cumulative frequency that identified carriers of CMV plus the relevant HLA. HLA-C-restricted CMV-specific TCR beta clonotypes were dominant in the ex vivo response.

The CDR3 contains 14 residues. CDR1 is SNHLY and CDR2 is FYNNEI in the germline V gene. The V gene lost 7 bases and the J gene lost 10 bases, with 22 bases spanning the gap. In TCRdb, the reads were re-called with MiXCR into one record per CDR3 protein. The sample consists of about 920,000 distinct CDR3 sequences, approximately 30% of them appearing once. V usage is TRBV2 and J usage is TRBJ2-5; D is unresolved. The material sequenced was cultured CD8+ T cells from PBMCs, taken from culture after CMV antigen stimulation. The source of this sequence is a human donor in good health (CMV status not recorded). Some clones in this sample may be carry-over from other donors' samples. The CDR3 region is CASTPTESQGSQYF. The CDR3 DNA reads as TGTGCCAGCACCCCAACCGAGTCGCAAGGTAGCCAGTACTTC.